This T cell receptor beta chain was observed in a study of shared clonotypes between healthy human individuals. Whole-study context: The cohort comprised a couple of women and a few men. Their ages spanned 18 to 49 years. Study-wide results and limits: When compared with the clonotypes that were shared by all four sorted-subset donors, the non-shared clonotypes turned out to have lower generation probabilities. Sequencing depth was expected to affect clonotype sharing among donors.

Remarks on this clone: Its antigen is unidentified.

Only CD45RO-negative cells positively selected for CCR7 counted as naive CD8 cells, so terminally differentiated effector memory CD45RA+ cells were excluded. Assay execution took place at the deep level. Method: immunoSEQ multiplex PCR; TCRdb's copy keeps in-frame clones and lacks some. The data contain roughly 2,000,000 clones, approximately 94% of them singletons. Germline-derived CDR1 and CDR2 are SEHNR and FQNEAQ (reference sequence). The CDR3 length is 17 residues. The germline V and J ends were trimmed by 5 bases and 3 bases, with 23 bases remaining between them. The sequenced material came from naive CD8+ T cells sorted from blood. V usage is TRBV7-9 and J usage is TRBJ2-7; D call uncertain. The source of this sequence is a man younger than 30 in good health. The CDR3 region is CASSPKVYGPLNYEQYF. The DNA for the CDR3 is TGTGCCAGCAGCCCAAAGGTTTACGGGCCGTTAAACTACGAGCAGTACTTC. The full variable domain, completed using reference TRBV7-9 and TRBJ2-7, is DTGVSQNPRHKITKRGQNVTFRCDPISEHNRLYWYRQTLGQGPEFLTYFQNEAQLEKSRLLSDRFSAERPKGSFSTLEIQRTEQGDSAMYLCASSPKVYGPLNYEQYFGPGTRLTVT.